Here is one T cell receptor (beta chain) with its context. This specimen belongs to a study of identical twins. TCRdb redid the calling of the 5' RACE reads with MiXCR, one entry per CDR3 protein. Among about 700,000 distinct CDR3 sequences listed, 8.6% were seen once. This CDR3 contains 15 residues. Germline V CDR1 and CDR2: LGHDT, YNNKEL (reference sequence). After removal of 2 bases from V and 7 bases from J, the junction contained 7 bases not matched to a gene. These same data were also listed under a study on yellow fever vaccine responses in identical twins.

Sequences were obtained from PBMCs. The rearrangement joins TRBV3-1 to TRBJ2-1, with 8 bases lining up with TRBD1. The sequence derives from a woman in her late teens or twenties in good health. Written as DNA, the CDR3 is TGTGCCAGCAGCCAACGGACAGGGTACGGGAATGAGCAGTTCTTC. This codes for CASSQRTGYGNEQFF.